The 20 T cell receptor beta chains below were found in one sample sequenced in a study of blood T cell repertoires in COVID-19. Generated by immunoSEQ multiplex PCR, the TCRdb table keeps only in-frame clones and is missing some. The sample has hundreds of thousands of clones, approximately 80% seen once. The sample taken for sequencing was peripheral blood. The receptors stem from a woman aged 45-59 years with acute or convalescent COVID-19.

This clone was detected ten times or more. The chain uses TRBV27 and TRBJ2-7; 8 nucleotides align to TRBD2. CDR1 MNHEY and CDR2 SMNVEV come from the germline V gene (reference sequence). This CDR3 spans 16 amino acids. The V gene end was trimmed by 2 bases and the J gene end by 4 bases; junction bases not matched to a gene: 10. This CDR3 reads CASSLRVAAGDYEQYF. The CDR3 coding sequence is TGTGCCAGCAGTTTACGCGTTGCAGCGGGAGATTACGAGCAGTACTTC.

This chain links TRBV7-6 with TRBJ2-7, with TRBD2 matching 10 bases. This CDR3 has 16 residues. J gave up 2 bases and V 0 bases, and 4 bases lay outside the gene matches. The V gene's germline CDR1 is SGHVS and CDR2 FNYEAQ. The CDR3 DNA reads TGTGCCAGCAGCTTAGCTCCTAGCGGGGGTCCCTACGAGCAGTACTTC. Residues: CASSLAPSGGPYEQYF.

The rearrangement joins TRBV6-5 to TRBJ1-3; D is uncertain. CDR1 and CDR2 (germline): MNHEY, SVGAGI. The germline V and J ends were trimmed by 7 bases and 0 bases, with 10 bases remaining between them. The CDR3 runs 14 residues. Written as DNA, the CDR3 is TGTGCCAGCAAACGGGCGGGCTCTGGAAACACCATATATTTT. This encodes CASKRAGSGNTIYF.

The chain links TRBV4-1 to TRBJ1-2; 9 bases line up with TRBD1. This CDR3 has 15 amino acids. The germline V gene has CDR1 MGHRA and CDR2 YSYEKL. V dropped 1 base and J dropped 4; count of bases not matched to a gene: 4. The CDR3 region has the DNA TGCGCCAGCAGCCAAGGTTCGGACAGGGGCTATGGCTACACCTTC. Amino acids: CASSQGSDRGYGYTF.

The J gene is TRBJ1-2, the V gene TRBV30; the D is unclear. The CDR3 is 14 amino acids. Germline V gene data show CDR1 as GTSNPN and CDR2 as SVGIG (reference sequence). V was pared by 5 bases and J by 6 bases, with 19 bases between. CDR3: CAWGELLKEDGYTF. The CDR3 nucleotides read TGTGCCTGGGGGGAGCTTTTGAAAGAGGATGGCTACACCTTC.

The chain combines TRBV5-1 with TRBJ2-2; D perhaps matches TRBD1 (5 bases). CDR1 is SGHRS and CDR2 is YFSETQ in the germline V gene. Trimming stripped 0 bases from V and 5 bases from J, with 11 bases between. The CDR3 is made up of 15 amino acids. CDR3 bases: TGCGCCAGCAGCTTGGCACCTCCAGGGACCGGGGAGCTGTTTTTT. Residues: CASSLAPPGTGELFF.

The chain uses TRBV6-4 and TRBJ2-1; D unclear. CDR1 is MRHNA, CDR2 SNTAGT, per germline. CDR3 length: 14 amino acids. V was trimmed by 4 bases and J by 2 bases, leaving 9 bases between them. CDR3 sequence reads: CASSGQFPYNEQFF. In nucleotides, the CDR3 is TGTGCCAGCAGTGGTCAATTCCCCTACAATGAGCAGTTCTTC.

The chain employs TRBV4-1 and TRBJ2-2; 7 nucleotides align to TRBD1. Trimming took 4 bases from V and 5 from J; bases not matched to a gene: 10. The CDR3 length is 16 residues. Germline V gene data show CDR1 as MGHRA and CDR2 as YSYEKL. CDR3 sequence (DNA): TGCGCCAGCAGCCTTTACCACAGGGGTGGGACCGGGGAGCTGTTTTTT. It yields the protein CASSLYHRGGTGELFF.

This chain joins TRBV6-6 and TRBJ2-2; 12 bases line up with TRBD2. Per germline, CDR1 MNHNY and CDR2 SVGAGI (reference sequence). V gave up 6 bases and J gave up 0 bases; unmatched junction bases: 5. The CDR3 length is 17 residues. CDR3 nucleotide sequence: TGTGCCAGCAGCCGAGGGACTAGCGGGTCGAACACCGGGGAGCTGTTTTTT. This gives the protein CASSRGTSGSNTGELFF.

This clone has a single count. The chain couples TRBV28 to TRBJ1-4; the D gene is possibly TRBD1 (6 bases). CDR3 length: 14 amino acids. Trimming removed 7 bases at V and 1 base at J, with 10 bases between. CDR1 MDHEN and CDR2 SYDVKM come from the germline V gene. CDR3 DNA: TGTGCCAGCATGACAGGCGGAACTAATGAAAAACTGTTTTTT. Protein: CASMTGGTNEKLFF.

This chain uses TRBV28 with TRBJ2-1; 8 bases match TRBD2. Germline CDR1 is MDHEN and CDR2 is SYDVKM. The CDR3 extends over 15 amino acids. The trim removed 2 bases at V and 2 bases at J, leaving 2 bases unmatched. CDR3 in amino acids: CASSLVGLAYNEQFF. As DNA, the CDR3 is TGTGCCAGCAGTTTAGTGGGACTAGCCTACAATGAGCAGTTCTTC.

This sequence joins TRBV5-6 and TRBJ1-2; TRBD1 matches 7 bases. V lost 4 bases and J lost 7; bases outside the gene matches: 4. This CDR3 contains 12 residues. Germline assignment: CDR1 SGHDT and CDR2 YYEEEE. In DNA form, the CDR3 reads TGTGCCAGCAGCAAACAGGGGCCTGGCTACACCTTC. Its translation: CASSKQGPGYTF.

This clone was seen a handful of times. This chain uses TRBV2 with TRBJ1-5; D gene ambiguous. Germline V gene lookup returns CDR1 SNHLY and CDR2 FYNNEI. V shed 7 bases and J shed 4 bases, with 11 bases lying between them. CDR3 length: 13 amino acids. CDR3: CASTRVLNQPQHF. In DNA, the CDR3 is TGTGCCAGCACCCGGGTCTTGAATCAGCCCCAGCATTTT.

The gene calls are TRBV6-5 and TRBJ2-4, with 7 bases that match TRBD1. The CDR3 is 14 amino acids. Germline loops: CDR1 MNHEY, CDR2 SVGAGI. Trimming removed 9 bases from V and 6 bases from J; junction bases left unmatched: 11. CDR3 sequence (DNA): TGTGCCAGTATACAACCGGGACAGAGAAACATTCAGTACTTC. The encoded protein is CASIQPGQRNIQYF.

The chain is built from TRBV7-9 and TRBJ2-2, with a weak D call TRBD2 (6 bases). The CDR3 is 19 residues long. The germline gives CDR1 SEHNR, CDR2 FQNEAQ (reference sequence). The V end was cut by 5 bases, the J end by 0 bases, with 22 bases between. CDR3 DNA: TGTGCCAGCAGCCGTCTTAGGCACCCCGGGACTCCGAACACCGGGGAGCTGTTTTTT. This gives the protein CASSRLRHPGTPNTGELFF.

This chain links TRBV5-4 with TRBJ2-7; 7 nucleotides match TRBD1. J gave up 3 bases and V 4 bases, and 7 bases lay outside the gene matches. Germline CDR1 SGHNT, CDR2 YYREEE (reference sequence). The CDR3 extends over 14 amino acids. The CDR3 loop is CASSETGLGYEQYF. CDR3 nucleotide sequence: TGTGCCAGCAGCGAGACAGGGTTAGGCTACGAGCAGTACTTC.

This chain uses TRBV7-2 with TRBJ1-1; TRBD1 agrees at 8 bases. Germline CDR1 SGHTA, CDR2 FQGNSA. The CDR3 loop spans 15 amino acids. V lost 5 bases and J lost 3; bases outside the gene matches: 8. CDR3 sequence (DNA): TGTGCCAGCAGCGTCAGGGGGCGCGCGGACACTGAAGCTTTCTTT. As protein: CASSVRGRADTEAFF.

The V and J genes are TRBV2 and TRBJ2-3; unclear D gene. V shed 7 bases and J shed 7 bases, with 12 bases lying between them. The CDR3 totals 12 residues. Germline V gene lookup returns CDR1 SNHLY and CDR2 FYNNEI. CDR3 bases: TGTGCCAGCACAGGCGAAGTCAATACGCAGTATTTT. This sequence encodes CASTGEVNTQYF.

This clone showed up just once. V usage is TRBV19 and J usage is TRBJ1-2; 11 bases agree with TRBD1. Germline CDR1 reads LNHDA; CDR2 reads SQIVND (reference sequence). The CDR3 runs to 14 residues. The ends lost 5 bases at V and 4 bases at J; junction bases unmatched: 3. CDR3 nucleotides: TGTGCCAGTAGTGCGGGACAGGGGGGCTATGGCTACACCTTC. The encoded protein is CASSAGQGGYGYTF.

This chain uses TRBV2 with TRBJ1-1; D is possibly TRBD1 (6 bases). V was pared by 6 bases and J by 4 bases, with 9 bases between. This CDR3 is built from 12 residues. The V gene's germline CDR1 is SNHLY and CDR2 FYNNEI. The CDR3 sequence: CASRGQSTEAFF. In DNA form, the CDR3 reads TGTGCCAGCAGAGGACAGTCCACTGAAGCTTTCTTT.